Listed here is a single TCR beta chain. The record originates from a study of cytomegalovirus exposure and HLA in healthy donors. CDR1 is SGHRS and CDR2 is YFSETQ in the germline V gene. V dropped 2 bases and J dropped 0 bases, with 14 bases sitting between them. This CDR3 contains 16 residues. In the PCR, 60 Vbeta and 13 Jbeta primers were used. The data were produced by immunoSEQ multiplex PCR, yet TCRdb's version contains in-frame clones alone and is incomplete. The table lists about 110,000 clones, approximately 78% of them singletons. This receptor was obtained from a woman in her twenties or thirties in good health and CMV-seronegative. Sequenced: PBMCs. The gene calls are TRBV5-1 and TRBJ1-1; D gene ambiguous. The CDR3 spells CASSFGVGGLNTEAFF. The CDR3 bases are TGCGCCAGCAGCTTCGGAGTTGGTGGGTTGAACACTGAAGCTTTCTTT.